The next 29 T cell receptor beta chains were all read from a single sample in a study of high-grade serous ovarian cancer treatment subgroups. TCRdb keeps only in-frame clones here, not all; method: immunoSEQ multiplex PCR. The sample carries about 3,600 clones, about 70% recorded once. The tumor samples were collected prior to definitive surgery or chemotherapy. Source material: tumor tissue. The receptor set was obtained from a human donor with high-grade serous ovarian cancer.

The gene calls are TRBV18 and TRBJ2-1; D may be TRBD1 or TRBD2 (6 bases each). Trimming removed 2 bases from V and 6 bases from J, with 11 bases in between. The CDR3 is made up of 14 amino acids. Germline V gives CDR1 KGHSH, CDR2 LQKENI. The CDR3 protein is CASSPTGAANEQFF. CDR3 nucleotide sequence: TGTGCCAGCTCACCAACGGGGGCGGCCAATGAGCAGTTCTTC.

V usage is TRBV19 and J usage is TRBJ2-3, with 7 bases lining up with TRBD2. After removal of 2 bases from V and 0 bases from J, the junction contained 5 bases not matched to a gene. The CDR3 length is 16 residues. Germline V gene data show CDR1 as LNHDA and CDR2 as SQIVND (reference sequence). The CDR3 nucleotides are TGTGCCAGTAGTATATGGGCTAGCGGTAGCACAGATACGCAGTATTTT. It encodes CASSIWASGSTDTQYF.

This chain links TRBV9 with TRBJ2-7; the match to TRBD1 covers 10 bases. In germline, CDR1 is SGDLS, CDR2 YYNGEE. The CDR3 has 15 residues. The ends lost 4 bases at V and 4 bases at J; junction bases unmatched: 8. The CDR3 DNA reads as TGTGCCAGCAGCCCCTGGGGACAGGGGTGGTACGAGCAGTACTTC. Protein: CASSPWGQGWYEQYF.

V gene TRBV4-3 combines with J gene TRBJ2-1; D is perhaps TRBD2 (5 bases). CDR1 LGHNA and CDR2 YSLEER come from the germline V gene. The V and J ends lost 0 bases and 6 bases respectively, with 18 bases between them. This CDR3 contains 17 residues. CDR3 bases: TGCGCCAGCAGCCAAGATGTTTCGAGCGGACTTTTCAATGAGCAGTTCTTC. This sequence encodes CASSQDVSSGLFNEQFF.

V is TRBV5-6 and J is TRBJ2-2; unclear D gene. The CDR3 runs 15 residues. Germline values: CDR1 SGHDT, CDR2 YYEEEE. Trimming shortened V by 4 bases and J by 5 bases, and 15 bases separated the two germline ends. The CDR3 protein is CASSRGSIRTGELFF. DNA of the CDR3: TGTGCCAGCAGCAGAGGTTCAATTCGGACCGGGGAGCTGTTTTTT.

The CDR3 region has the DNA TGTGCCACCTCCGGACTAGCGGGGGACGAGCAGTACTTC. As protein: CATSGLAGDEQYF. The J gene is TRBJ2-7, the V gene TRBV10-3; 13 bases match TRBD2. Trimming cost V 10 bases and J 5 bases; bases outside gene matches: 5. The CDR3 covers 13 residues. CDR1 and CDR2 (germline): ENHRY, SYGVKD.

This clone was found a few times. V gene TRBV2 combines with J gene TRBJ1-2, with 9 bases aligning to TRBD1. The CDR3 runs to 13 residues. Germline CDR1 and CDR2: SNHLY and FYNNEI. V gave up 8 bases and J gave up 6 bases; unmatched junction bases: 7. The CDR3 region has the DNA TGTGCCAGCCAGACAGGGGGGCTAAATGGCTACACCTTC. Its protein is CASQTGGLNGYTF.

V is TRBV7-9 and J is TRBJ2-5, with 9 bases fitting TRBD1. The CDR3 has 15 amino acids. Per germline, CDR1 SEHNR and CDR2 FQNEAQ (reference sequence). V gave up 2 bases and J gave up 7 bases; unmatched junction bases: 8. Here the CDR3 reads CASSLSWDREGTQYF. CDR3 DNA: TGTGCCAGCAGCTTAAGTTGGGACAGGGAAGGGACCCAGTACTTC.

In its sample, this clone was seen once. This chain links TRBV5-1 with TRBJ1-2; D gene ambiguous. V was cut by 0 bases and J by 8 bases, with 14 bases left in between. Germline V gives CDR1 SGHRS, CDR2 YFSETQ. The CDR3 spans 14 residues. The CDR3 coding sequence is TGCGCCAGCAGCTTGGGGCCAAGCTTAGAAGGCTACACCTTC. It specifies CASSLGPSLEGYTF.

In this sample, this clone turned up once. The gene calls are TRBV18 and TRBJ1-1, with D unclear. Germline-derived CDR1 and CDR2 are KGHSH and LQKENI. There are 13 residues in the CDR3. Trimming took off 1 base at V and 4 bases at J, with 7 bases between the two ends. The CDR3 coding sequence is TGTGCCAGCTCACCACGGGGAGTCACTGAAGCTTTCTTT. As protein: CASSPRGVTEAFF.

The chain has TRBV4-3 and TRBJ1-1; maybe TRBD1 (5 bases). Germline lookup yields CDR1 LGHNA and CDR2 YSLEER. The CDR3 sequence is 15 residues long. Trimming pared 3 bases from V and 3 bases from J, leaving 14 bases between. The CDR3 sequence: CASSHGRGTDTEAFF. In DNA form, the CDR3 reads TGCGCCAGCAGCCACGGGCGAGGGACGGACACTGAAGCTTTCTTT.

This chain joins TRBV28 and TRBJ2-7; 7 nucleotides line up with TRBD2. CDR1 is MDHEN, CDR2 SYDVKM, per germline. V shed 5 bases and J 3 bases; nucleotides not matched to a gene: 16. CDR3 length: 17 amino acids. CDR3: CASSKRMGGDRYYEQYF. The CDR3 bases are TGTGCCAGCAGTAAACGGATGGGGGGGGACCGATACTACGAGCAGTACTTC.

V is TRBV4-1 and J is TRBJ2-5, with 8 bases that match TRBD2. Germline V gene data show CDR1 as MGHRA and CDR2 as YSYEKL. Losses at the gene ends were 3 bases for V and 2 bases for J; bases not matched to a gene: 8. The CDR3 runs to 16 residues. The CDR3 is CASSHATLAGQETQYF. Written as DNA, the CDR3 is TGCGCCAGCAGCCACGCGACTTTAGCGGGACAAGAGACCCAGTACTTC.

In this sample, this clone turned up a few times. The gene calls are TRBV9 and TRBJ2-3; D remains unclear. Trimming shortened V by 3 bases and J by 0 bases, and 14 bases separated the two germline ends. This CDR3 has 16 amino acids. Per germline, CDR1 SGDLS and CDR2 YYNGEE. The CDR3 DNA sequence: TGTGCCAGCAGCGCCCACAGAGAGCAAAGCACAGATACGCAGTATTTT. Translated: CASSAHREQSTDTQYF.

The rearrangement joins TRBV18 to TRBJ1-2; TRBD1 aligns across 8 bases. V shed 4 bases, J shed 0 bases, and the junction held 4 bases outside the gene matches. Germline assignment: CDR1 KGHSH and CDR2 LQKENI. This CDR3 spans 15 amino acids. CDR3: CASSLEQGANYGYTF. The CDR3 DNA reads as TGTGCCAGCTCACTAGAACAGGGGGCTAACTATGGCTACACCTTC.

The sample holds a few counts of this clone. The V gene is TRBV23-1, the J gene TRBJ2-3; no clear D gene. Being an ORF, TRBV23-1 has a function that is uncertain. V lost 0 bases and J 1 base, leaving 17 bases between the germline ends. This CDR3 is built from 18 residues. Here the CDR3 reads CASSQSSLLVPRTDTQYF. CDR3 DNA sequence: TGCGCCAGCAGTCAATCTTCCCTACTGGTCCCACGCACAGATACGCAGTATTTT.

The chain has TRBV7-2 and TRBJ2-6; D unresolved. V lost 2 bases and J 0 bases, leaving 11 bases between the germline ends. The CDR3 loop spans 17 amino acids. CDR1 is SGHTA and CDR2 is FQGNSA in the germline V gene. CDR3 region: CASSLQSRPSGANVLTF. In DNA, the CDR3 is TGTGCCAGCAGCTTACAGTCCAGACCCTCTGGGGCCAACGTCCTGACTTTC.

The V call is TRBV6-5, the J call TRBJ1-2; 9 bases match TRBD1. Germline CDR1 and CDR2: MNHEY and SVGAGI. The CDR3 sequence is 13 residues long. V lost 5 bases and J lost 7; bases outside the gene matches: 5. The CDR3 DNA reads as TGTGCCAGCAGTGGGACAGGGAACCGTGGCTACACCTTC. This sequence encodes CASSGTGNRGYTF.

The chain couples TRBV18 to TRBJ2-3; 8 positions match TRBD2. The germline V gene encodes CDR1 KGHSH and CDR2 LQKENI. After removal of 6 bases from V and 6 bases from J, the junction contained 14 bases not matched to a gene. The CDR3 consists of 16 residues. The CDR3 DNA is TGTGCCAGCTCTGCGGGTAGCGGGACAAACCCCGATACGCAGTATTTT. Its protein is CASSAGSGTNPDTQYF.

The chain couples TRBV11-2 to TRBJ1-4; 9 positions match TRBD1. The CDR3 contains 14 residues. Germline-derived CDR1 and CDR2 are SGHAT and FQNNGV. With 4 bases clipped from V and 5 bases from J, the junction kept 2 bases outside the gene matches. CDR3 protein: CASSYGTGNEKLFF. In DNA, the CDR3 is TGTGCCAGCAGCTACGGGACAGGGAATGAAAAACTGTTTTTT.

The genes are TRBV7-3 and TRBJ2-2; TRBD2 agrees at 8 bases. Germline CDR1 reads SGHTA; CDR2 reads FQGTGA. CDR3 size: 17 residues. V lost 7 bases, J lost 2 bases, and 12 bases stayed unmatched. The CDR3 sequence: CASTLSPAGANTGELFF. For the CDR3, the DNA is TGTGCCAGCACCCTCAGTCCAGCGGGGGCCAACACCGGGGAGCTGTTTTTT. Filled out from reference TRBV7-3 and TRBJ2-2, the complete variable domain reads GAGVSQTPSNKVTEKGKYVELRCDPISGHTALYWYRQSLGQGPEFLIYFQGTGAADDSGLPNDRFFAVRPEGSVSTLKIQRTERGDSAVYLCASTLSPAGANTGELFFGEGSRLTVL.

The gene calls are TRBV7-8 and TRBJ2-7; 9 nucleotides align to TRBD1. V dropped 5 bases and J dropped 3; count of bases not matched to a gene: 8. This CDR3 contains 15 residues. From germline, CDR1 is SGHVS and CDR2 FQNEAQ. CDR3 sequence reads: CASSASGTGLYEQYF. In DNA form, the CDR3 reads TGTGCCAGCAGCGCGTCCGGGACAGGGCTCTACGAGCAGTACTTC.

The CDR3 region has the DNA TGTGCCTGGAGTGCGAGGACTAGCGTACAGTACAATGAGCAGTTCTTC. Protein: CAWSARTSVQYNEQFF. The V call is TRBV30, the J call TRBJ2-1; 9 positions agree with TRBD2. The germline V gene has CDR1 GTSNPN and CDR2 SVGIG (reference sequence). V lost 1 base to trimming and J lost 4 bases; unmatched junction nucleotides: 8. CDR3 size: 16 residues.

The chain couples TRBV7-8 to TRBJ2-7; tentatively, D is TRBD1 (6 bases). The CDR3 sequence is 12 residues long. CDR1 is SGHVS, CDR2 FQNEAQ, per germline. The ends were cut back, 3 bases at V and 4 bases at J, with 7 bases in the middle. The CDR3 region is CASSFRGYEQYF. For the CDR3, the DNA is TGTGCCAGCAGCTTCAGGGGTTACGAGCAGTACTTC.

Written as DNA, the CDR3 is TGCAGCGCCCGTGACAGGCTTACTGGAAACACCATATATTTT. This translates into CSARDRLTGNTIYF. The chain combines TRBV29-1 with TRBJ1-3; D might be TRBD1 (6 bases). This CDR3 comprises 14 residues. With 7 bases removed from V and 2 bases from J, the gap between germline ends came to 15 bases. Germline lookup yields CDR1 SQVTM and CDR2 ANQGSEA.

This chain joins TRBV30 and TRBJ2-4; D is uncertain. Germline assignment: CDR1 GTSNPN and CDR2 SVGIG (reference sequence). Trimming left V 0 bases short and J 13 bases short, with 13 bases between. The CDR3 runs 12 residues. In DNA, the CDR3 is TGTGCCTGGAGTGTACGAAGAGACCTCCAGTACTTC. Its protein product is CAWSVRRDLQYF.

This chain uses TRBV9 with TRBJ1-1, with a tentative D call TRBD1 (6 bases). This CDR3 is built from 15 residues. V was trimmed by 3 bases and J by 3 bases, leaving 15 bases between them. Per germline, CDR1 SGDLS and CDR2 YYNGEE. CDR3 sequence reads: CASSDPQGVDTEAFF. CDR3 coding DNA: TGTGCCAGCAGCGACCCACAGGGTGTCGACACTGAAGCTTTCTTT.

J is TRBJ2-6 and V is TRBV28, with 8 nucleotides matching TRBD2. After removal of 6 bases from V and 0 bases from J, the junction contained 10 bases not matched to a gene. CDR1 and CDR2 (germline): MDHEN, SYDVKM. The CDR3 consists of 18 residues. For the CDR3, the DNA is TGTGCCAGCAGGGACACTAGCGGCGGGAGCTCTGGGGCCAACGTCCTGACTTTC. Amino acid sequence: CASRDTSGGSSGANVLTF.

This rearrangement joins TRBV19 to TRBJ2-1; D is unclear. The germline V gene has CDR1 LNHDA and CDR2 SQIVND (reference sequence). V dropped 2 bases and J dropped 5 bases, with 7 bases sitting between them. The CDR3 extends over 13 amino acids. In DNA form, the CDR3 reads TGTGCCAGTAGTATATCCGGAAACAATGAGCAGTTCTTC. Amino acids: CASSISGNNEQFF.